This T cell receptor beta chain was observed in a study of PD-L1 blockade in urothelial cancer. Study overall: Study patients had been treated with 0 to 3 previous chemotherapy regimens. Blood analysis was done at 3 weeks (second dose) and 6 weeks after treatment began.

Specified time point: peripheral blood 6 weeks after treatment start. The CDR3 is made up of 10 amino acids. The ends were cut back, 3 bases at V and 9 bases at J, with 4 bases in the middle. Germline V gives CDR1 MNHNS, CDR2 SASEGT. PCRs each included synthetic TCR analog templates spiked in. Clones were read by immunoSEQ multiplex PCR, and TCRdb kept only the in-frame ones, dropping some. Here the sample spans 100,000 to 150,000 clones, about 82% being singletons. The V and J genes are TRBV6-1 and TRBJ2-3; D remains ambiguous. This TCR was sampled from a man aged 45-65 years with urothelial cancer. Sequenced material: PBMCs, taken around atezolizumab (anti-PD-L1) treatment. As DNA, the CDR3 is TGTGCCAGCAGTGAGAGGACGCAGTATTTT. It translates to CASSERTQYF.